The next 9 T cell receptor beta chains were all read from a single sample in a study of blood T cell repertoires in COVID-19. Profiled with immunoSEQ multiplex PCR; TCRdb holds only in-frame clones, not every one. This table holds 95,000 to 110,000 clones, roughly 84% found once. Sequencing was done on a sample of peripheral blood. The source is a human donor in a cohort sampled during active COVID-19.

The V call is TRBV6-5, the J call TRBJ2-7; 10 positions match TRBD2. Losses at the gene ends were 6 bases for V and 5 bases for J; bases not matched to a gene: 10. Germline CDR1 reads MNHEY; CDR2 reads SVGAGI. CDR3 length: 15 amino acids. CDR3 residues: CASRALAGDAHEQYF. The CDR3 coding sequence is TGTGCCAGCAGAGCCCTAGCGGGAGATGCCCACGAGCAGTACTTC.

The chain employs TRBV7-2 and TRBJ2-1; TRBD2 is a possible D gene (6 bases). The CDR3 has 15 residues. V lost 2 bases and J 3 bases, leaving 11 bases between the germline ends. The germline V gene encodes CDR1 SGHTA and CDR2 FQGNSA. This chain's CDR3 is CASSLMRLDYNEQFF. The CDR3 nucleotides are TGTGCCAGCAGCTTAATGAGACTAGACTACAATGAGCAGTTCTTC.

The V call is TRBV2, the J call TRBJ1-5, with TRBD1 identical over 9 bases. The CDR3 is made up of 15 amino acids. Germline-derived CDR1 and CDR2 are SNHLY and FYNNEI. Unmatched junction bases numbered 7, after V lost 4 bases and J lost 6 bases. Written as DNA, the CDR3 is TGTGCCAGCAGTGGAACAGGGGGCTACGGTCAGCCCCAGCATTTT. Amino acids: CASSGTGGYGQPQHF.

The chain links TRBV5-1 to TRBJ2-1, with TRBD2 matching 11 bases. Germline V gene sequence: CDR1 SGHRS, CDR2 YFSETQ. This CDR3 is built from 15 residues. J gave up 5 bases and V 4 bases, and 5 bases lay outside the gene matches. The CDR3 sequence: CASSPTSGNHNEQFF. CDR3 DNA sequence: TGCGCCAGCAGCCCGACTAGCGGGAACCACAATGAGCAGTTCTTC.

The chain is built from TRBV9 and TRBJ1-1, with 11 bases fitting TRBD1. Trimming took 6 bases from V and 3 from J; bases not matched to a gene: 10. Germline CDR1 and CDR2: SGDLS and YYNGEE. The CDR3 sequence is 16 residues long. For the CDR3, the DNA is TGTGCCAGCACTCCTGGACAGGGGGCGTTCGACACTGAAGCTTTCTTT. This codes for CASTPGQGAFDTEAFF.

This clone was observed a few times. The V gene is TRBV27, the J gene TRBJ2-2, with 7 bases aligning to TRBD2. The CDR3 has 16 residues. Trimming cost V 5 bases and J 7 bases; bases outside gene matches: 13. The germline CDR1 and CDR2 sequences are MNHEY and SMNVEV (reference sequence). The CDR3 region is CASSASLRGGNGELFF. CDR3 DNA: TGTGCCAGCAGTGCAAGCCTGCGCGGGGGAAACGGGGAGCTGTTTTTT.

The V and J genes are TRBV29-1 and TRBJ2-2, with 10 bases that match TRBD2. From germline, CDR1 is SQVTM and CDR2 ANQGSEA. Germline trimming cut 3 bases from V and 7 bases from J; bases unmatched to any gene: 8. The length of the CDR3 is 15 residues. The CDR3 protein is CSVERLAGVGGELFF. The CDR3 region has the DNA TGCAGCGTTGAGAGGCTAGCGGGAGTCGGCGGGGAGCTGTTTTTT.

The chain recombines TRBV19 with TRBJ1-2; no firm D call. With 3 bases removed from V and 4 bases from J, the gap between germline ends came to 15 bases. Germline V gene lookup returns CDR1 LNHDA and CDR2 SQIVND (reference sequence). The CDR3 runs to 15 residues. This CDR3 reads CASSIMRQTTYGYTF. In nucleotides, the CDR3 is TGTGCCAGTAGTATTATGCGGCAGACCACCTATGGCTACACCTTC.

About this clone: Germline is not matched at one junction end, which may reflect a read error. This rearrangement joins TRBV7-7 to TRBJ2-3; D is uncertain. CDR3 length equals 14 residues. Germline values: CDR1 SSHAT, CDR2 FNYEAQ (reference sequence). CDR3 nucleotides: TGTGCTAGCAGCTTGACTGCTAGCACAGATACGCAGTATTTT. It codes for CASSLTASTDTQYF.